These 30 T cell receptor beta chains were all obtained from the same sample, sequenced in a study of T-cell reconstitution after alpha-beta-depleted transplantation in children. Preparation of the TCRbeta library involved a method that used unique molecular identifiers. Each CDR3 protein is one row after TCRdb ran MiXCR on the PCR reads. The data hold a few hundred thousand distinct CDR3 sequences, with 10% to 15% observed a single time. The specimen comprised PBMCs, mostly from graft donor cells, sampled 360 days after TCRalphabeta/CD19-depleted stem cell transplant. The receptors shown here come from a male patient younger than 18 who had a stem cell transplant for acute myeloid leukemia, so the T cells may come from the graft donor.

The V gene is TRBV5-6, the J gene TRBJ2-7; no definite D call. The CDR3 is 14 residues long. Per the germline V gene, CDR1 is SGHDT and CDR2 is YYEEEE. Trimming pared 0 bases from V and 3 bases from J, leaving 10 bases between. CDR3 sequence (DNA): TGTGCCAGCAGCTTGGGGCGTGGGTTCTACGAGCAGTACTTC. This translates into CASSLGRGFYEQYF.

This clonotype has more than one count but fewer than ten. This chain uses TRBV6-5 with TRBJ1-3, with unresolved D. V dropped 2 bases and J dropped 1 base, with 9 bases sitting between them. The CDR3 length is 15 residues. CDR1 and CDR2 from the germline V gene are MNHEY and SVGAGI. The CDR3 region has the DNA TGTGCCAGCAGTTACATTCCGGCTTCTGGAAACACCATATATTTT. Amino acids: CASSYIPASGNTIYF.

The V call is TRBV6-2 or TRBV6-3, the J call TRBJ1-2, with unresolved D. V was cut by 3 bases and J by 6 bases, with 17 bases left in between. CDR1 is MNHEY and CDR2 is SVGEGT in the germline V gene. The CDR3 sequence is 15 residues long. DNA for the CDR3: TGTGCCAGCAGTTATTCCGGGATCATGGTCGATGGCTACACCTTC. As protein: CASSYSGIMVDGYTF.

This clonotype was seen only a few times. The V gene is TRBV10-3, the J gene TRBJ2-7; no firm D call. V lost 0 bases and J lost 5, with 17 bases in between. Germline V lookup: CDR1 ENHRY, CDR2 SYGVKD. The CDR3 contains 16 residues. CDR3 DNA sequence: TGTGCCATCAGTGAGTCGGTCGACCTGACGTTCGACGAGCAGTACTTC. Its protein product is CAISESVDLTFDEQYF.

The V and J genes are TRBV29-1 and TRBJ2-7, with D perhaps TRBD1 or TRBD2 (5 bases each). The germline V gene has CDR1 SQVTM and CDR2 ANQGSEA. The CDR3 is 13 residues long. V was cut by 5 bases and J by 4 bases, with 15 bases left in between. For the CDR3, the DNA is TGCAGCGTTTCCAGGGTAGAGGGATACGAGCAGTACTTC. This translates into CSVSRVEGYEQYF.

Worth noting for this clonotype: This clone may be a read error of a much larger clone one base away. The J gene is TRBJ2-2, the V gene TRBV28; unclear D gene. This CDR3 comprises 15 residues. The germline V gene encodes CDR1 MDHEN and CDR2 SYDVKM. Trimming took 3 bases from V and 7 from J, leaving 15 bases between them. The CDR3 DNA is TGTGCCAGCAGTTTTATCAAGGGTTCTAGCGGGGAGCTGTTTTTT. Residues: CASSFIKGSSGELFF.

This rearrangement joins TRBV28 to TRBJ2-1; D possibly corresponds to TRBD2 (6 bases). The CDR3 is 14 amino acids. Deletions cut 5 bases from V and 6 bases from J, with 14 bases between. CDR1 is MDHEN, CDR2 SYDVKM, per germline. CDR3 protein: CASSIGTGVNEQFF. CDR3 DNA: TGTGCCAGCAGTATCGGGACTGGGGTCAATGAGCAGTTCTTC.

This clonotype showed up many times. The chain joins TRBV6-1 to TRBJ2-1; weak D call: TRBD1 (5 bases). Trimming left V 2 bases short and J 5 bases short, with 10 bases between. The germline gives CDR1 MNHNS, CDR2 SASEGT. This CDR3 comprises 14 residues. This CDR3 is CASSEQGLDNEQFF. The CDR3 DNA reads TGTGCCAGCAGTGAACAGGGTCTAGACAATGAGCAGTTCTTC.

This clonotype was counted ten times or more. The chain links TRBV6-5 to TRBJ2-5; TRBD1 is a possible D gene (6 bases). V was pared by 6 bases and J by 4 bases, with 15 bases between. The CDR3 is 14 residues long. Germline V gene lookup returns CDR1 MNHEY and CDR2 SVGAGI. CDR3 loop: CASSPGWGRETQYF. CDR3 DNA: TGTGCCAGCAGCCCCGGGTGGGGGCGAGAGACCCAGTACTTC.

This clonotype turned up a few times. The chain carries TRBV6-5 and TRBJ2-1, with D tentatively TRBD1 or TRBD2 (6 bases each). Germline CDR1 and CDR2: MNHEY and SVGAGI. With 0 bases removed from V and 0 bases from J, the gap between germline ends came to 9 bases. This CDR3 has 16 amino acids. CDR3: CASSYSGGVSYNEQFF. CDR3 coding DNA: TGTGCCAGCAGTTACTCGGGGGGCGTCTCCTACAATGAGCAGTTCTTC.

The rearrangement joins TRBV10-2 to TRBJ1-1; 8 bases are a match to TRBD1. Germline assignment: CDR1 WSHSY and CDR2 SAAADI. There are 15 residues in the CDR3. The V gene end was trimmed by 4 bases and the J gene end by 4 bases; junction bases not matched to a gene: 8. DNA of the CDR3: TGCGCCAGCAGTGTCCTCAGGGGGCACGGCACTGAAGCTTTCTTT. Amino acid sequence: CASSVLRGHGTEAFF.

The chain is built from TRBV21-1 and TRBJ2-6. TRBV21-1 constitutes a pseudogene. The CDR3 spans 15 residues. CDR3 coding DNA: TGTGCCAGCAGCAGACGGGGCTCTGGGGCCAACGTCCTGACTTTC. Translated, it gives CASSRRGSGANVLTF.

This clonotype was seen a handful of times. V usage is TRBV30 and J usage is TRBJ2-1; 7 bases map to TRBD2. The CDR3 loop spans 15 amino acids. The V gene end was trimmed by 3 bases and the J gene end by 0 bases; junction bases not matched to a gene: 5. CDR1 is GTSNPN and CDR2 is SVGIG in the germline V gene (reference sequence). The CDR3 DNA sequence: TGTGCCTGGAGAGGGGCTAGCGGCTCCTACAATGAGCAGTTCTTC. Protein product: CAWRGASGSYNEQFF.

V usage is TRBV21-1 and J usage is TRBJ2-1; the table gives TRBD1 as D, unverified against the DNA. TRBV21-1 is marked as a pseudogene. This CDR3 has 16 amino acids. In DNA, the CDR3 is TGTGCCAGCAACCCCGTGGGGGGCGCGGCGTACAATGAGCAGTTCTTC. Translated, it gives CASNPVGGAAYNEQFF.

As for this clonotype: At one end the junction does not follow the germline gene, possibly because of a read error. This chain connects TRBV7-7 to TRBJ2-3; TRBD2 agrees at 9 bases. There are 16 residues in the CDR3. Germline-derived CDR1 and CDR2 are SSHAT and FNYEAQ (reference sequence). The CDR3 DNA sequence: TGTGCTAGCAGCCCGACGGTAGCGGGAGCGACAGATACGCAGTATTTT. This gives the protein CASSPTVAGATDTQYF.

This clonotype appeared a few times. The chain joins TRBV18 to TRBJ2-7; unclear D gene. CDR1 is KGHSH, CDR2 LQKENI, per germline. V lost 0 bases and J 8 bases, leaving 14 bases between the germline ends. CDR3 length: 14 amino acids. CDR3 in DNA: TGTGCCAGCTCACCACCGATCGAACGGTCGAAGCAGTACTTC. Translating gives CASSPPIERSKQYF.

The J gene is TRBJ2-7, the V gene TRBV12-3 or TRBV12-4, with D possibly being TRBD2 (5 bases). Trimming pared 3 bases from V and 7 bases from J, leaving 16 bases between. This CDR3 region has 14 residues. CDR3 residues: CASSLEVANREQYF. CDR3 DNA: TGTGCCAGCAGTTTGGAGGTAGCCAATCGTGAGCAGTACTTC.

The chain has TRBV6-2 or TRBV6-3 and TRBJ2-7; D may match TRBD1 or TRBD2 (5 bases each). Between the trimmed V and J ends, which lost 4 bases and 9 bases, there was a span of 10 bases. CDR3 length equals 11 residues. Germline loops: CDR1 MNHEY, CDR2 SVGEGT. CDR3 loop: CASSSLRGQYF. The CDR3, as DNA: TGTGCCAGCAGTTCACTGAGGGGGCAGTACTTC.

The gene calls are TRBV4-3 and TRBJ1-1, with D hard to call. Germline loops: CDR1 LGHNA, CDR2 YSLEER. The CDR3 is 13 amino acids. V shed 1 base and J shed 7 bases, with 10 bases lying between them. Here the CDR3 reads CASSQGAGFEAFF. CDR3 coding DNA: TGCGCCAGCAGCCAAGGAGCCGGGTTTGAAGCTTTCTTT.

Ten or more counts support this clonotype. The CDR3 sequence is CASREGTDTQYF. The DNA for the CDR3 is TGTGCCAGCAGGGAGGGGACAGATACGCAGTATTTT. V usage is TRBV12-3 or TRBV12-4 and J usage is TRBJ2-3; a weak D match, TRBD2 (6 bases). CDR3 size: 12 residues. Trimming took off 6 bases at V and 3 bases at J, with 7 bases between the two ends.

This clonotype was found many times. The V gene is TRBV9, the J gene TRBJ2-7, with 8 bases that match TRBD2. In germline, CDR1 is SGDLS, CDR2 YYNGEE. The V and J ends lost 0 bases and 2 bases, in that order; junction bases with no gene match: 4. The CDR3 loop spans 15 amino acids. For the CDR3, the DNA is TGTGCCAGCAGCGTAGGTCTAGCGGGCCCCTACGAGCAGTACTTC. It translates to CASSVGLAGPYEQYF.

The sample holds many counts of this clonotype. The V call is TRBV29-1, the J call TRBJ2-5; 7 bases align to TRBD2. The CDR3 has 15 residues. V lost 0 bases, J lost 5 bases, and 9 bases stayed unmatched. Looked up from germline, CDR1 is SQVTM and CDR2 is ANQGSEA. In DNA form, the CDR3 reads TGCAGCGTTGAAGATCCACGGGGAGGGCAGGAGACCCAGTACTTC. Translation gives CSVEDPRGGQETQYF.

The chain uses TRBV6-2 or TRBV6-3 and TRBJ2-2, with a tentative D call TRBD1 (5 bases). CDR3 length: 17 amino acids. Germline CDR1 MNHEY, CDR2 SVGEGT. V lost 5 bases, J lost 2 bases, and 18 bases lay in between. CDR3 sequence: CASSPMDKDGNTGELFF. CDR3 DNA: TGTGCCAGCAGTCCCATGGACAAGGATGGTAACACCGGGGAGCTGTTTTTT.

The gene calls are TRBV9 and TRBJ2-5, with D uncertain. Trimming removed 0 bases from V and 3 bases from J, with 9 bases in between. Germline values: CDR1 SGDLS, CDR2 YYNGEE. CDR3 size: 14 residues. CDR3 coding DNA: TGTGCCAGCAGCGTAGGGCTGACCAAAGAGACCCAGTACTTC. This sequence encodes CASSVGLTKETQYF.

This clonotype was observed a few times. The rearrangement links TRBV3-1 to TRBJ2-3; 10 positions agree with TRBD2. After removal of 8 bases from V and 0 bases from J, the junction contained 8 bases not matched to a gene. CDR3 size: 16 residues. Per germline, CDR1 LGHDT and CDR2 YNNKEL (reference sequence). The CDR3 coding sequence is TGTGCCAGCTCTTCTGGACTAGCGGTTAGCACAGATACGCAGTATTTT. This encodes CASSSGLAVSTDTQYF.

This clonotype showed up just a few times. V gene TRBV5-1 combines with J gene TRBJ2-5, with unresolved D. Germline V CDR1 and CDR2: SGHRS, YFSETQ. Trimming left V 4 bases short and J 0 bases short, with 7 bases between. This CDR3 region has 13 residues. The CDR3 region is CASSNVYQETQYF. The CDR3 DNA sequence: TGCGCCAGCAGCAATGTGTACCAAGAGACCCAGTACTTC.

This clonotype was picked up many times. The CDR3 loop is CASSLSRAAGGTQYF. CDR3 nucleotide sequence: TGTGCCAGCAGTTTGAGTAGGGCAGCCGGGGGGACCCAGTACTTC. The genes are TRBV27 and TRBJ2-5; D possibly corresponds to TRBD2 (6 bases). Germline V lookup: CDR1 MNHEY, CDR2 SMNVEV (reference sequence). The ends were cut back, 3 bases at V and 7 bases at J, with 18 bases in the middle. CDR3 size: 15 residues.

This clonotype was seen only a few times. The chain recombines TRBV7-2 with TRBJ2-7; 11 positions match TRBD1. CDR3 length equals 16 residues. V dropped 2 bases and J dropped 2; count of bases not matched to a gene: 5. The germline gives CDR1 SGHTA, CDR2 FQGNSA. DNA of the CDR3: TGTGCCAGCAGCTTAAATCTGGGACAGGGGGCCTACGAGCAGTACTTC. Protein product: CASSLNLGQGAYEQYF.

This clonotype turned up a few times. This chain joins TRBV28 and TRBJ1-4; unclear D gene. The ends were cut back, 3 bases at V and 4 bases at J, with 12 bases in the middle. The CDR3 runs 15 residues. The germline gives CDR1 MDHEN, CDR2 SYDVKM. CDR3: CASSLQALGNEKLFF. CDR3 DNA sequence: TGTGCCAGCAGTTTGCAGGCACTTGGTAATGAAAAACTGTTTTTT.

This clonotype was seen more than once but under ten times. The V and J genes are TRBV18 and TRBJ2-7; 8 bases match TRBD1. CDR1 and CDR2 (germline): KGHSH, LQKENI. V lost 3 bases, J lost 6 bases, and 13 bases stayed unmatched. This CDR3 has 16 amino acids. The CDR3 bases are TGTGCCAGCTCACCCCTAATGAAGACAGGGGTTAGCGAGCAGTACTTC. Translated, it gives CASSPLMKTGVSEQYF.